This TCR beta chain came from a study of T cells in Graves' hyperthyroidism and ophthalmopathy. Findings and limits, study-wide: Most expanded thyroid clonotypes above 0.001 recurred in blood. A 13 V-J model separated ophthalmopathy from stable hyperthyroidism. In validation, the model predicted ophthalmopathy. These predictions came a median about 6.5 months before onset.

What was amplified from RNA transcripts were TCR beta CDR3 regions. Primed by the HTBI set, a first-round RT-PCR was run on the TCR CDR3. Each CDR3 protein gets one entry after TCRdb re-called the multiplex PCR reads with MiXCR. The table has 600,000 or so distinct CDR3 sequences, 14% seen once. The CDR3 has 14 amino acids. Germline CDR1 is SGHTA and CDR2 is FQGNSA. PBMCs stemmed from around 9.3 ml fresh peripheral blood. Concerning this clonotype itself: Its antigen is currently unknown. The junction and the germline gene differ at one end; a read error may be behind it.

The chain has TRBV7-2 and TRBJ2-7, with 8 bases lining up with TRBD1. Source material: blood. The sequence derives from a woman aged 45-60 years with Graves' ophthalmopathy. The DNA for the CDR3 is TGCGCCAGCAGCCACGCGACAGGGGACTACGAGCAGTACTTC. This translates into CASSHATGDYEQYF.